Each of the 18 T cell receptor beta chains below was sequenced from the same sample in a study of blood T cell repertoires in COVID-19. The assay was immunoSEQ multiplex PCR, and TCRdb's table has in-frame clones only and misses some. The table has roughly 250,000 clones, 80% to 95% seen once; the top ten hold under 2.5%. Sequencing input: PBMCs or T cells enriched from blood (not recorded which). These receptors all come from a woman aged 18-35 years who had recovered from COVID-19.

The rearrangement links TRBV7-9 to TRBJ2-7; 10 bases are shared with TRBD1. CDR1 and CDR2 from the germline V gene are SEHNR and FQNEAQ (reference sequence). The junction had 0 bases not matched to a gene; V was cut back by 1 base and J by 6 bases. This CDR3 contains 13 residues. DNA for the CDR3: TGTGCCAGCAGCTTAGGGGACAGGGGCGAGCAGTACTTC. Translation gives CASSLGDRGEQYF.

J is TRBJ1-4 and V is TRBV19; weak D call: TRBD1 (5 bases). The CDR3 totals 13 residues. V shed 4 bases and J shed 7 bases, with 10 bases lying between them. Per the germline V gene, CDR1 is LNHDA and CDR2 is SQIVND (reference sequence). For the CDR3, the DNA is TGTGCCAGTAGTAGGGGCGGGGGTGAAAAACTGTTTTTT. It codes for CASSRGGGEKLFF.

The CDR3 loop reads CASRAAGVTEAFF. As DNA, the CDR3 is TGTGCCAGCAGGGCGGCAGGGGTCACTGAAGCTTTCTTT. The rearrangement uses TRBV2 and TRBJ1-1; a weak D match, TRBD1 (6 bases). The CDR3 is 13 residues long. Germline V lookup: CDR1 SNHLY, CDR2 FYNNEI. Trimming cost V 6 bases and J 4 bases, with 12 bases left between them.

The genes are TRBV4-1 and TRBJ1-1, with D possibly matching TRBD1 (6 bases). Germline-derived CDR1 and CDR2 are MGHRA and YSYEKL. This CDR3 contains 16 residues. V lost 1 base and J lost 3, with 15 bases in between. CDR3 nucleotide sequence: TGCGCCAGCAGCCAAGTCGGCGTACAGGGCCACACTGAAGCTTTCTTT. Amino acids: CASSQVGVQGHTEAFF.

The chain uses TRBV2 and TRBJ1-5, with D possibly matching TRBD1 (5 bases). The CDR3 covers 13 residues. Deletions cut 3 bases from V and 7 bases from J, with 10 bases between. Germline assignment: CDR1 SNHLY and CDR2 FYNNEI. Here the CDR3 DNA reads TGTGCCAGCAGTGACGGGGGAGGCCAGCCCCAGCATTTT. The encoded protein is CASSDGGGQPQHF.

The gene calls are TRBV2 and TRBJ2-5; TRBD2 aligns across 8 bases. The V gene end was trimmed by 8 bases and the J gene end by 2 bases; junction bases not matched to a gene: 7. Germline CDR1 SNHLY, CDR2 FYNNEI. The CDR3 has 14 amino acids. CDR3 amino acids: CASCGAGGQETQYF. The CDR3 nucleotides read TGTGCCAGCTGTGGCGCGGGGGGACAAGAGACCCAGTACTTC.

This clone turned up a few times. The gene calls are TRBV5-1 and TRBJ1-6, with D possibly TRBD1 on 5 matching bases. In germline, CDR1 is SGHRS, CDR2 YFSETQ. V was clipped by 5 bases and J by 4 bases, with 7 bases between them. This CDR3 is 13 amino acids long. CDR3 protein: CASSDSYNSPLHF. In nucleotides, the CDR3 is TGCGCCAGCAGTGACAGTTATAATTCACCCCTCCACTTT. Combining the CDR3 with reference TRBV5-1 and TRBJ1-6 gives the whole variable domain KAGVTQTPRYLIKTRGQQVTLSCSPISGHRSVSWYQQTPGQGLQFLFEYFSETQRNKGNFPGRFSGRQFSNSRSEMNVSTLELGDSALYLCASSDSYNSPLHFGNGTRLTVT.

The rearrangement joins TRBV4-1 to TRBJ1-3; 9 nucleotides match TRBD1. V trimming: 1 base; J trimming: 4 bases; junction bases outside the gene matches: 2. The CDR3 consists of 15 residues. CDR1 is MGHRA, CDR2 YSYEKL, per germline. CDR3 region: CASSQGGQGGNTIYF. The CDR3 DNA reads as TGCGCCAGCAGCCAAGGGGGACAGGGAGGAAACACCATATATTTT.

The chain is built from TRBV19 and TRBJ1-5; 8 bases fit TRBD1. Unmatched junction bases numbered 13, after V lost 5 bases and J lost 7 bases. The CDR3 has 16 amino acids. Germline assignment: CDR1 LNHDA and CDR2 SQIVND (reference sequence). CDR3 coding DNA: TGTGCCAGTAGTCTAAATGGGGCGCAGGGGGCACAGCCCCAGCATTTT. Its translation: CASSLNGAQGAQPQHF.

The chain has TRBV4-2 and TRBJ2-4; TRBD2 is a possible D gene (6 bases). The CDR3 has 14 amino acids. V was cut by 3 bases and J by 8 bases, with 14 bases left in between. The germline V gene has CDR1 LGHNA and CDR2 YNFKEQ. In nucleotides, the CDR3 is TGTGCCAGCAGCCAGCCGGGACTTATGGACATTCAGTACTTC. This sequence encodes CASSQPGLMDIQYF.

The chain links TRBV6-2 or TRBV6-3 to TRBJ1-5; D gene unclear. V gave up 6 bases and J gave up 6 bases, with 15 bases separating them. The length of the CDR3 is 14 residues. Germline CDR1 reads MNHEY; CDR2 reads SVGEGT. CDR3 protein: CASRPLGASQPQHF. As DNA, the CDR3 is TGTGCCAGCAGACCTCTAGGAGCCAGTCAGCCCCAGCATTTT.

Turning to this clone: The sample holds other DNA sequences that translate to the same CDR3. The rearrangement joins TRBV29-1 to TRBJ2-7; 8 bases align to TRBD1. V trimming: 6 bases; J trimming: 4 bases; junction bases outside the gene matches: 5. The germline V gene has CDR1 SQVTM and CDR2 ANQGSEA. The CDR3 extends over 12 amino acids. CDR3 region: CSVGQGRYEQYF. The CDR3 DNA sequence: TGCAGCGTCGGACAGGGTCGGTACGAGCAGTACTTC.

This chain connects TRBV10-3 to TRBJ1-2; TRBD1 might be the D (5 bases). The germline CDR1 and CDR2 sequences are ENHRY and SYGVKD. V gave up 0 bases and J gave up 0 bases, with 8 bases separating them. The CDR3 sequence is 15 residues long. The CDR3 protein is CAISESGLSNYGYTF. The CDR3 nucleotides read TGTGCCATCAGTGAGTCGGGACTGTCTAACTATGGCTACACCTTC.

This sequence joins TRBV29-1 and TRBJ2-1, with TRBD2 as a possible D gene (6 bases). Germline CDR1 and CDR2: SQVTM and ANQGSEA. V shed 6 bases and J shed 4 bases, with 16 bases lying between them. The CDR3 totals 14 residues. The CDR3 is CSVAGGAGYNEQFF. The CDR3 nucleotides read TGCAGCGTGGCCGGGGGTGCGGGGTACAATGAGCAGTTCTTC.

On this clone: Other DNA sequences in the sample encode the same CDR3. CDR3 in amino acids: CASSLAPGQGYEQYF. The CDR3 DNA follows: TGCGCCAGCAGCTTGGCCCCGGGACAGGGATACGAGCAGTACTTC. The genes are TRBV5-1 and TRBJ2-7; 9 positions match TRBD1. Trimming took 0 bases from V and 4 from J; bases not matched to a gene: 5. This CDR3 region has 15 residues. Looked up from germline, CDR1 is SGHRS and CDR2 is YFSETQ.

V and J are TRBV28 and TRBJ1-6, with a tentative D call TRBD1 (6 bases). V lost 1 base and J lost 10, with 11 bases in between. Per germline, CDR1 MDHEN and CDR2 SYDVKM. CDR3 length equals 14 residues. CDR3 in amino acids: CASSLSPGESPLHF. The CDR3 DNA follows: TGTGCCAGCAGTTTATCCCCAGGGGAATCACCCCTCCACTTT.

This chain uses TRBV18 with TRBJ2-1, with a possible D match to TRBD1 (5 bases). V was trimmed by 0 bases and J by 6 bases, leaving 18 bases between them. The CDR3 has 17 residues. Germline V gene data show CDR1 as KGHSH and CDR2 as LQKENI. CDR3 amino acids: CASSPPTAGYRLNEQFF. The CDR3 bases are TGTGCCAGCTCACCACCAACGGCAGGGTATCGACTCAATGAGCAGTTCTTC. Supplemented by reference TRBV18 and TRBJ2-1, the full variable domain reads NAGVMQNPRHLVRRRGQEARLRCSPMKGHSHVYWYRQLPEEGLKFMVYLQKENIIDESGMPKERFSAEFPKEGPSILRIQQVVRGDSAAYFCASSPPTAGYRLNEQFFGPGTRLTVL.

The CDR3 spells CASSLDIGVGVNTEAFF. The CDR3 DNA is TGCGCCAGCAGCTTGGACATAGGGGTTGGTGTGAACACTGAAGCTTTCTTT. V and J are TRBV5-1 and TRBJ1-1, with D perhaps TRBD1 (5 bases). The germline V and J ends were trimmed by 0 bases and 0 bases, with 15 bases remaining between them. This CDR3 comprises 17 residues. Germline V gene lookup returns CDR1 SGHRS and CDR2 YFSETQ.